One TCR beta chain is described in this entry. The antigen is not known. These data come from a study of T-cell memory formation after mild COVID-19. On the study more broadly: Among the donors, TCR clusters were largely specific to each donor.

5'RACE primed from the constant segment yielded TCR alpha and TCR beta cDNA libraries bearing sample barcodes and UMIs. TCRdb called the 5' RACE reads again in MiXCR, with one record for every CDR3 protein. The sample has 280,000 or so distinct CDR3 sequences, roughly 18% seen once. Whole-study results and caveats: Cross-reactive memory appears to have joined, as suggested by some responding clones showing up in pre-infection memory. Clones contracting day 15 to 85 were balanced CD4/CD8; later expanders leaned CD4+.

The V gene lost 6 bases and the J gene lost 4 bases, with 13 bases spanning the gap. From germline, CDR1 is SGHRS and CDR2 YFSETQ. The CDR3 has 13 amino acids. This sequence joins TRBV5-1 and TRBJ1-1, with D possibly TRBD1 on 5 matching bases. The specimen was PBMCs or a T cell subset sorted from them (not recorded which). The TCR was taken from a man between 18 and 35 years old who had mild COVID-19 (a few samples of this study predate the infection). Cell type and time point are not known. The chain's CDR3 is CASMGQGGTEAFF. Here the CDR3 DNA reads TGCGCCAGCATGGGCCAGGGTGGCACTGAAGCTTTCTTT.